This T cell receptor beta chain appears in the sequencing data of a study of cytomegalovirus exposure and HLA in healthy donors. Comments on this clone: The antigen is undetermined.

It was with 60 Vbeta and 13 Jbeta primers that the PCR ran. Repertoires were generated with immunoSEQ multiplex PCR, while TCRdb's copy carries only in-frame clones and drops some. The sample table sets out 96,000 or so clones. The CDR3 covers 13 residues. The ends lost 2 bases at V and 8 bases at J; junction bases unmatched: 6. The germline gives CDR1 SGHRS, CDR2 YFSETQ. Overall study results and limits: The Asian-associated ancestry cluster reportedly had fewer N-insertions than the approximately 690-donor mean in a later analysis. Most subjects had HLA-A and HLA-B alleles reportedly predicted accurately by TCR beta sequences.

The TCR comes from a girl between 10 and 17 years old in good health and CMV-seropositive. This chain uses TRBV5-1 with TRBJ1-2; TRBD1 aligns across 7 bases. The sample comprised PBMCs. The CDR3 DNA follows: TGCGCCAGCAGCTTAGGGGGCGCGGGAGGCTACACCTTC. Its protein is CASSLGGAGGYTF.